This paragraph reports one TCR beta chain. The CDR3 consists of 13 residues. CDR1 is LGHNA and CDR2 is YNFKEQ in the germline V gene. Trimming cost V 1 base and J 6 bases, with 10 bases left between them. The data originate from a study of blood T cell repertoires in COVID-19. Study context: Samples taken during acute and convalescent COVID-19 were collected in the United States, Italy and Spain. PBMCs, B-cell-depleted T cells, or T cells provided the cDNA or gDNA that made up the material.

Per the original methods: Reference gene primer amplification in the assay estimated nucleated cell counts. The assay was immunoSEQ multiplex PCR, and TCRdb's table has in-frame clones only and misses some. V and J calls plus clone size are reproduced from that table; the DNA served to infer D and trimming. The sample lists some 210,000 clones; 80% to 90% were seen once. V gene TRBV4-2 combines with J gene TRBJ2-7; TRBD2 might be the D (6 bases). The specimen sequenced was peripheral blood. The sequence came from a woman aged 45 to 65 with active or convalescent COVID-19. The CDR3 sequence is CASSQGLVGEQYF. CDR3 bases: TGTGCCAGCAGCCAAGGACTAGTCGGCGAGCAGTACTTC.